This TCR beta chain was sequenced during a study of cytomegalovirus exposure and HLA in healthy donors. The PCR contained 60 Vbeta and 13 Jbeta primers. Sequenced by immunoSEQ multiplex PCR; TCRdb stores in-frame clones only, minus some. Among 180,000 or so clones listed, more than 60% were seen once. Sequenced input: PBMCs. The receptor was derived from a female donor in good health and CMV-seronegative.

CDR3 in amino acids: CASSLLSSGANVLTF. CDR3 nucleotides: TGTGCCAGCAGCTTGCTGAGCTCTGGGGCCAACGTCCTGACTTTC. The chain combines TRBV5-6 with TRBJ2-6; D call uncertain. Germline V gene lookup returns CDR1 SGHDT and CDR2 YYEEEE. The CDR3 spans 15 residues. V shed 1 base and J shed 0 bases, with 5 bases lying between them.